These T cell receptor beta chains were read from a single sample in a study of blood T cells in healthy people across ages. TCRdb re-analysed the 5' RACE reads in MiXCR, keeping a single row per CDR3 protein. The sample contains around 1.5 million distinct CDR3 sequences, around 35% of which appear only once. Sequencing used blood. The receptors stem from a woman under 40 in good health. Both conserved end residues are part of each CDR3. D genes are given only for firm matches. The size field is filled for only some rows; it gives once, few, many or a size class.

v_call	clone_size	j_call	d_call	cdr3_nt	cdr3_aa
TRBV25-1	few	TRBJ1-2	TRBD1	TGTGCCAGCAGTGAATATAGTCAAGGCAGGGGGGGCTATGGCTACACCTTC	CASSEYSQGRGGYGYTF
TRBV6-1	-	TRBJ2-5	-	TGTGCCAACAGTGCAGACAGGGGCGGGGGGTACTTC	CANSADRGGGYF
TRBV15	few	TRBJ1-1	-	TGTGCCACCAGCAGAGATCGATTTATGAACACTGAAGCTTTCTTT	CATSRDRFMNTEAFF
TRBV28	-	TRBJ1-5	TRBD1	TGTGCCAGCAGCCGCTCGGACAGGTATGATCAGCCCCAGCATTTT	CASSRSDRYDQPQHF
TRBV7-2	many	TRBJ2-3	TRBD2	TGTGCCAGCAGCCCCCGGACTAGCGGGCCCTCCACAGATACGCAGTATTTT	CASSPRTSGPSTDTQYF
TRBV28	few	TRBJ2-7	TRBD1	TGTGCCAGCAGTGCGAGGGACAGGATGAACGAGCAGTACTTC	CASSARDRMNEQYF
TRBV25-1	-	TRBJ2-5	TRBD2	TGTGCCAGCAGTGATTGGGTAGCGGGGGGTAACCAAGAGACCCAGTACTTC	CASSDWVAGGNQETQYF
TRBV28	-	TRBJ2-7	-	TGTGCCAGCAGTTTAACGGGGACAAGGGAGCAGTACTTC	CASSLTGTREQYF
TRBV9	-	TRBJ1-2	TRBD1	TGTGCCAGCAGCGCGGACAGGCTCCAGGGCTACACCTTC	CASSADRLQGYTF
TRBV7-6	-	TRBJ2-1	TRBD1	TGTGCCAGCAGCTTAAGTTTGGACAGGGGAAATGAGCAGTTCTTC	CASSLSLDRGNEQFF
TRBV6-5	few	TRBJ1-1	TRBD1	TGTGCCAGCAGCTTATCGGGACAGCCAGAAGCTTTCTTT	CASSLSGQPEAFF
TRBV4-1	few	TRBJ1-2	-	TGCGCCAGCAGCCAAGATCAGGCTTACTATGGCTACACCTTC	CASSQDQAYYGYTF
TRBV2	-	TRBJ2-7	-	TGTGCCAGCAGCGCCCCCGGTGCCTACGAGCAGTACTTC	CASSAPGAYEQYF
TRBV25-1	few	TRBJ1-1	-	TGTGCCAGCAGTGGTTCGAGCACTGAAGCTTTCTTT	CASSGSSTEAFF
TRBV29-1	once	TRBJ2-4	TRBD1	TGCAGCGTGGACAGGGGCGAACCTCTAGCCAAAAACATTCAGTACTTC	CSVDRGEPLAKNIQYF
TRBV6-1	few	TRBJ1-1	-	TGTGCCAGCAGTGACAGGCCGAACACTGAAGCTTTCTTT	CASSDRPNTEAFF
TRBV4-1	few	TRBJ1-4	-	TGCGCCAGCAGCCGTTTTGGGGGGGGGAATGAAAAACTGTTTTTT	CASSRFGGGNEKLFF
TRBV7-9	few	TRBJ2-1	-	TGTGCCAGCAGCCAACAGGAGATCTCCTACAATGAGCAGTTCTTC	CASSQQEISYNEQFF
TRBV6-5	-	TRBJ2-3	TRBD2	TGTGCCAGCAGTTACTCGATCAGCCCTTCGGCTAGCGGTGAAACAGATACGCAGTATTTT	CASSYSISPSASGETDTQYF
TRBV18	few	TRBJ2-7	-	TGTGCCAGCTCTTCGGGCGGTGGGAACTCCTACGAGCAGTACTTC	CASSSGGGNSYEQYF
TRBV7-2	-	TRBJ2-1	TRBD2	TGTGCCAGCAGCGTCACTAGCGGTCCGACGGGTAATGAGCAGTTCTTC	CASSVTSGPTGNEQFF
TRBV3-1	-	TRBJ2-7	TRBD2	TGTGCCAGCAGCTTAAGCGGGAGCTTTAACGAGCAGTACTTC	CASSLSGSFNEQYF
TRBV25-1	few	TRBJ1-1	-	TGTGCCAGCAGTAAGGAAGCAGGGGCCACTGAAGCTTTCTTT	CASSKEAGATEAFF
TRBV20-1	-	TRBJ1-1	-	TGCAGTGCTAGATTTGACAGGCGGAACACTGAAGCTTTCTTT	CSARFDRRNTEAFF
TRBV4-1	-	TRBJ2-7	-	TGCGCCAGCAGCCAAGATATCAGGGCCTACGAGCAGTACTTC	CASSQDIRAYEQYF
TRBV15	-	TRBJ1-2	-	TGTGCCACCAGCAGAGATACTGGCATCTATGGCTACACCTTC	CATSRDTGIYGYTF
TRBV25-1	few	TRBJ2-1	-	TGTGCCAGCAGCGCCCCCCCGGGGGACCCCACCGAAGGGCAGTTCTTC	CASSAPPGDPTEGQFF
TRBV10-3	few	TRBJ2-1	-	TGTGCCTATAGCGTTAGCGGCAATGAGCAGTTCTTC	CAYSVSGNEQFF
TRBV5-1	-	TRBJ2-5	TRBD2	TGCGCCAGCAGCGCCGGGGGGTTCCAAGAGACCCAGTACTTC	CASSAGGFQETQYF
TRBV7-9	-	TRBJ2-6	-	TGTGCCAGCGGCTCACCAGATTTATCACAGGACTCTGGGGCCAACGTCCTGACTTTC	CASGSPDLSQDSGANVLTF
TRBV10-2	many	TRBJ2-5	TRBD1	TGCGCCAGCACGGGACAGGGGCGCCAAGAGACCCAGTACTTC	CASTGQGRQETQYF
TRBV5-1	-	TRBJ2-7	TRBD2	TGCGCCAGCAGCGGTAGCGGGCCTCCTTACGAGCAGTACTTC	CASSGSGPPYEQYF
TRBV4-1	few	TRBJ1-5	-	TGCGCCAGCAGCCACACTACAGGGATAGATCAGCCCCAGCATTTT	CASSHTTGIDQPQHF